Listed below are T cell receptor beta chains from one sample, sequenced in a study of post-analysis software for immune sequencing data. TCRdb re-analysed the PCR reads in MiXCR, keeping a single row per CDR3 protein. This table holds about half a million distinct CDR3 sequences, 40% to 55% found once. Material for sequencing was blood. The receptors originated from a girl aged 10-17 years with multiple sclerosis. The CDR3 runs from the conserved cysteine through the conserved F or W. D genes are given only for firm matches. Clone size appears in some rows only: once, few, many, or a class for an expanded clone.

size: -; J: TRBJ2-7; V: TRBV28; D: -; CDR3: CASSAASLGAYEQYF; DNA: TGTGCCAGCAGTGCAGCGAGCCTTGGGGCCTACGAGCAGTACTTC
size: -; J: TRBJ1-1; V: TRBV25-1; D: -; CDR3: CASSVGRNTEAFF; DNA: TGTGCCAGCAGTGTGGGGAGGAACACTGAAGCTTTCTTT
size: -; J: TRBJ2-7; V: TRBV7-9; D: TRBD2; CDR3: CASSPLGGRAAGYEQYF; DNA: TGTGCCAGCAGCCCGCTAGGCGGGAGGGCCGCCGGCTACGAGCAGTACTTC
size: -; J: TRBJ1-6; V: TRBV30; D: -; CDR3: CAAVGRNNSPLHF; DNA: TGTGCCGCCGTCGGGAGGAATAATTCACCCCTCCACTTT
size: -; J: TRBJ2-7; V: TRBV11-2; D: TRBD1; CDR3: CASSPGTGGSADSYEQYF; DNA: TGTGCCAGCAGCCCCGGGACAGGGGGCTCGGCGGACTCCTACGAGCAGTACTTC
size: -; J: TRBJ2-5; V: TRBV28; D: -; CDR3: CASSSLGTDKEAQYF; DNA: TGTGCCAGCAGTTCCCTCGGAACAGATAAAGAGGCCCAGTACTTC
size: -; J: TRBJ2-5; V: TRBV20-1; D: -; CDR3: CSARAGGTFQETQYF; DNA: TGCAGTGCTAGAGCGGGTGGCACGTTCCAAGAGACCCAGTACTTC
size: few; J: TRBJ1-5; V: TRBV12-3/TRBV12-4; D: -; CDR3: CASSLRQRNQPQHF; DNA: TGTGCCAGCAGTTTACGACAGCGCAATCAGCCCCAGCATTTT
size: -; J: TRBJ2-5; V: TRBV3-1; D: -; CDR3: CASSQGRSETQYF; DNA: TGTGCCAGCAGCCAAGGCAGGTCGGAGACCCAGTACTTC
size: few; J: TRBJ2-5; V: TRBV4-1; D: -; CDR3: CASSQDRQSNQETQYF; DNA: TGCGCCAGCAGCCAAGATCGCCAGTCGAACCAAGAGACCCAGTACTTC
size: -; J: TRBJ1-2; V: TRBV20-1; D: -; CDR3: CSARDRRDPNYGYTF; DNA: TGCAGTGCTAGAGATAGAAGGGACCCAAACTATGGCTACACCTTC
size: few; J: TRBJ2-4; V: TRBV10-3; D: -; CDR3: CAISDSAKNIQYF; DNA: TGTGCCATCAGTGACTCAGCCAAAAACATTCAGTACTTC
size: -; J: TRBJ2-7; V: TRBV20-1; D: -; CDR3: CRTIAQTSYEQYF; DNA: TGCAGGACGATAGCCCAGACCTCCTACGAGCAGTACTTC
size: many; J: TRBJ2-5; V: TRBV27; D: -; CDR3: CASSLSGFWETQYF; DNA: TGTGCCAGCAGTTTAAGCGGGTTTTGGGAGACCCAGTACTTC
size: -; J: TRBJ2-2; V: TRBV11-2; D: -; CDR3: CASSLIGGTGELFF; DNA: TGTGCCAGCAGCTTAATTGGGGGGACCGGGGAGCTGTTTTTT
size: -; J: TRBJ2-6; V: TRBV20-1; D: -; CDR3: CSARDYTGFPGANALTF; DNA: TGCAGTGCTAGAGATTATACGGGGTTCCCTGGGGCCAACGCCCTGACTTTC
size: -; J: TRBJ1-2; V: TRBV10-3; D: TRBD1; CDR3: CAIRPDRGPDYGYTF; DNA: TGTGCCATCAGACCAGACAGGGGGCCGGACTATGGCTACACCTTC
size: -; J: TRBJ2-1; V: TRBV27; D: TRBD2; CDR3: CASSWGEGRYNEQFF; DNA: TGTGCCAGCAGTTGGGGGGAGGGCCGCTACAATGAGCAGTTCTTC
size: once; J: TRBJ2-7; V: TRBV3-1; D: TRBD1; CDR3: CASSQAGGQGSYEQYF; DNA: TGTGCCAGCAGCCAAGCTGGAGGACAGGGGTCCTACGAGCAGTACTTC
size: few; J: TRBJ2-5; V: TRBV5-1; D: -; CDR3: CASSLQLETQYF; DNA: TGCGCCAGCAGCTTGCAGTTGGAGACCCAGTACTTC
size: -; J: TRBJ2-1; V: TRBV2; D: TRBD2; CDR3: CASSLGLGRYNEQFF; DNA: TGTGCCAGCAGTTTGGGACTAGGACGGTACAATGAGCAGTTCTTC
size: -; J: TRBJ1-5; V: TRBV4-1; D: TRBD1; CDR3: CASSEGGQGADQPQHF; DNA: TGCGCCAGCAGCGAAGGGGGTCAGGGGGCGGATCAGCCCCAGCATTTT